The source of this TCR beta chain is a study of cytomegalovirus exposure and HLA in healthy donors. Study-wide results and limits: Later findings reportedly placed an Asian-associated ancestry cluster below the approximately 650-donor mean for N-insertions. An analysis was carried out at a later point. It showed that HLA-associated TCR beta chains were more clonally expanded than equally common non-associated chains. The authors enumerated roughly 160 TCR beta chains as linked to cytomegalovirus.

Primers for the PCR totalled 60 Vbeta and 13 Jbeta. Libraries were prepared by immunoSEQ multiplex PCR; TCRdb keeps only in-frame clonotypes and omits some of them. The data show around 200,000 clones, with over 75% seen just once and approximately 3.9% held by the top ten. Each donor was healthy, and each was a bone marrow donor. Points on this clone: Its antigen is not identified.

Germline CDR1 and CDR2: ENHRY and SYGVKD. The CDR3 covers 13 residues. Trimming took 5 bases from V and 8 from J, leaving 15 bases between them. The sequence was collected from a middle-aged man in good health and CMV-seronegative. The sequenced sample consisted of PBMCs. The rearrangement links TRBV10-3 to TRBJ1-1; TRBD1 is a possible D gene (6 bases). The CDR3, as DNA: TGTGCCATCAGTTCGGTGGGGGGGGCGGAAGCTTTCTTT. It yields the protein CAISSVGGAEAFF.